A single TCR beta chain is shown here with its context. Its antigen is still unknown. The sample belongs to a study of blood T cells in healthy people across ages. For the second PCR, which ran for about 6 to 11 cycles, a sample-barcoded 5' primer and a J-beta primer mix were used. TCRdb re-derived calls from the 5' RACE reads in MiXCR, one entry per CDR3 protein. The sample includes roughly 1,500,000 distinct CDR3 sequences, roughly 32% seen only once; the top ten take about 11%. Researchers collected ten milliliters of peripheral blood from every single donor. Study conclusions and caveats: It was not possible, with unsorted PBMCs, to conclusively compare naive and antigen-experienced cells.

CDR3 size: 12 residues. The germline CDR1 and CDR2 sequences are DFQATT and SNEGSKA (reference sequence). V was clipped by 6 bases and J by 4 bases; unmatched bases: 4. Sequenced input: blood. The chain couples TRBV20-1 to TRBJ1-2, with 8 bases that match TRBD1. This TCR derives from a woman in her 30s in good health. The CDR3 sequence is CSAPGQVYGYTF. CDR3 bases: TGCAGTGCCCCGGGACAGGTCTATGGCTACACCTTC.